Following are 5 T cell receptor beta chains from one sample sequenced in a study of read filtering for tumor transcriptome and immune sequencing (dated by TCRdb to the early 2020s). The listed sequencing device is Illumina HiSeq 4000. TCR libraries were constructed from 400 to 500 ng RNA using the Immunoverse kit, and molecular barcoded adaptors covering alpha/delta and beta/gamma chains were employed. TCRdb reworked the public reads: Q25 trimming with fastp, MiXCR clone assembly, productive beta chains retained. Each record represents a unique CDR3 protein, reported with the most common genes and DNA among its rows. The sample table shows fewer than 150,000 distinct CDR3 sequences, and 10% to 15% are seen once. The ten largest clones represent roughly 11% of the sample. Sequenced input: a population of CD138-negative cells sorted from bone marrow. The cell subset or site label, as the study defines it: bone marrow mononuclear cells depleted of CD138+ plasma/myeloma cells by negative magnetic selection. The origin of the receptors is a donor at least 40 years old with multiple myeloma.

This clonotype was counted many times. The chain links TRBV12-3 or TRBV12-4 to TRBJ2-5, with 8 bases identical to TRBD2. The CDR3 has 15 residues. The trim removed 2 bases at V and 1 base at J, leaving 3 bases unmatched. CDR3 sequence (DNA): TGTGCCAGCAGTTTATTAGCGGGGCTCCAAGAGACCCAGTACTTC. It translates to CASSLLAGLQETQYF.

This clonotype showed up just a few times. A read error may account for a junction end that differs from germline. This chain links TRBV20-1 with TRBJ2-1; the D is unclear. The CDR3 loop spans 14 amino acids. The germline CDR1 and CDR2 sequences are DFQATT and SNEGSKA (reference sequence). DNA of the CDR3: TGCAGTGGGGAACTGAGGAGCTCCTGCAATGAGCAGTTCTTC. Residues: CSGELRSSCNEQFF.

This clonotype was counted ten times or more. The J gene is TRBJ1-1, the V gene TRBV20-1, with a tentative D call TRBD1 (6 bases). The CDR3 length is 16 residues. Trimming cost V 3 bases and J 1 base, with 18 bases left between them. Germline V gene sequence: CDR1 DFQATT, CDR2 SNEGSKA (reference sequence). The CDR3 nucleotides read TGCAGTGCTAGCCAAGCACCGGGACAACGGAACACTGAAGCTTTCTTT. It yields the protein CSASQAPGQRNTEAFF.

The chain uses TRBV28 and TRBJ2-7; 10 bases are shared with TRBD2. After removal of 4 bases from V and 3 bases from J, the junction contained 9 bases not matched to a gene. The CDR3 contains 16 residues. Germline V gene data show CDR1 as MDHEN and CDR2 as SYDVKM. CDR3 coding DNA: TGTGCCAGCAGTTCTAGCGGGAGTGGCCCCTTCTACGAGCAGTACTTC. As protein: CASSSSGSGPFYEQYF. The full variable domain, in which reference TRBV28 and TRBJ2-7 provide the parts outside the CDR3, is DVKVTQSSRYLVKRTGEKVFLECVQDMDHENMFWYRQDPGLGLRLIYFSYDVKMKEKGDIPEGYSVSREKKERFSLILESASTNQTSMYLCASSSSGSGPFYEQYFGPGTRLTVT.

This clonotype was recorded at least ten times. V gene TRBV10-3 combines with J gene TRBJ2-7, with D possibly called TRBD1 or TRBD2 (5 bases each). This CDR3 is built from 14 residues. CDR1 ENHRY and CDR2 SYGVKD come from the germline V gene. Deletions cut 5 bases from V and 7 bases from J, with 18 bases between. Here the CDR3 reads CAISRGGAEGEQYF. The CDR3 DNA is TGTGCCATCAGTAGAGGCGGAGCTGAGGGGGAGCAGTACTTC.